This T cell receptor beta chain was captured in a study of cytomegalovirus exposure and HLA in healthy donors. Trimming at V came to 4 bases and at J to 5 bases, leaving 9 bases not matched to a gene. From germline, CDR1 is SGHRS and CDR2 YFSETQ. CDR3 length: 15 amino acids. The PCR ran on 60 Vbeta and 13 Jbeta primers. The method was immunoSEQ multiplex PCR; TCRdb's version includes in-frame clones alone and lacks a portion of them. The sample table sets out some 140,000 clones. This chain connects TRBV5-1 to TRBJ2-5, with 9 nucleotides matching TRBD2. This TCR derives from a woman aged 55 to 70 in good health and CMV-seronegative. Sequencing was done on a sample of PBMCs. The CDR3 region has the DNA TGCGCCAGCAGCGGCGGGACTAGCTCGGGGGAGACCCAGTACTTC. Its translation is CASSGGTSSGETQYF. Combining the CDR3 with reference TRBV5-1 and TRBJ2-5 gives the whole variable domain KAGVTQTPRYLIKTRGQQVTLSCSPISGHRSVSWYQQTPGQGLQFLFEYFSETQRNKGNFPGRFSGRQFSNSRSEMNVSTLELGDSALYLCASSGGTSSGETQYFGPGTRLLVL.